This section outlines one T cell receptor (beta chain) sequence together with its context. Its antigen is unknown. The assay was immunoSEQ multiplex PCR, and TCRdb's table has in-frame clones only and misses some. The profile shows 100,000 or so clones, about 92% of them singletons. This sample was included in a study of siplizumab effects on memory and regulatory T cells. General study results and limits: There appeared to be greater diversity in naive T cells than in memory cells, and naive T cells seemed major contributors to the alloresponse. Whether proliferating Tregs in siplizumab cultures suppress was not functionally confirmed.

CDR3 length: 15 residues. Germline V CDR1 and CDR2: GTSNPN, SVGIG (reference sequence). The V end lost 2 bases, the J end lost 5 bases, and 16 bases lay between the germline ends. The TCR originated in a human donor in good health. Sequenced input: CD4+ T cells sorted from blood. J is TRBJ2-1 and V is TRBV30; TRBD2 might be the D (6 bases). The CDR3 loop reads CAWSRWGESHNEQFF. DNA of the CDR3: TGTGCCTGGAGTCGATGGGGGGAGTCCCACAATGAGCAGTTCTTC.